The text below deals with one T cell receptor beta chain. The sample comes from a study of T cell changes during pregnancy in multiple sclerosis. This table comes from immunoSEQ multiplex PCR, and its TCRdb copy is limited to in-frame clones, with some not included. The table shows tens of thousands of clones, with 88% occurring only once. Germline lookup yields CDR1 SGHAT and CDR2 FQNNGV. V dropped 4 bases and J dropped 0 bases, with 17 bases sitting between them. The CDR3 covers 17 residues. The V call is TRBV11-2, the J call TRBJ2-3; a possible D gene is TRBD1 (5 bases). Source: CD4+ T cells from peripheral blood mononuclear cells, taken in the second trimester of pregnancy. This TCR came from a female donor with multiple sclerosis, enrolled in a pregnancy study. For the CDR3, the DNA is TGTGCCAGCAGCTCCCCCTCAGGGCAGTTTAGCACAGATACGCAGTATTTT. As protein: CASSSPSGQFSTDTQYF.